The 32 T cell receptor beta chains in this list originate from one sample, sequenced in a study of T cells expressing NK-cell markers. TCRdb reworked the 5' RACE reads into one entry per CDR3 protein, no DNA. The listing contains some 190,000 distinct CDR3 sequences. The sample taken for sequencing was blood T cells: a sorted CD56 or NKG2C T cell subset, CD4+ or CD8+ T cells, or bulk PBMC T cells (not recorded which). All receptors derive from a man aged 18-70 years in good health.

This rearrangement joins TRBV7-3 to TRBJ2-5; checking the TCRdb D call of TRBD2 is not possible without DNA. This CDR3 has 14 amino acids. Germline loops: CDR1 SGHTA, CDR2 FQGTGA. The CDR3 loop is CASSSGGALETQYF.

The chain joins TRBV12-3 or TRBV12-4 to TRBJ2-1; TCRdb selects TRBD2, and the lack of DNA leaves this call unchecked. The CDR3 is 13 amino acids. The CDR3: CASSYSRAPEQFF.

J is TRBJ2-7 and V is TRBV28; with no DNA, the TCRdb D assignment of TRBD1 cannot be verified. The CDR3 is made up of 14 amino acids. Germline V gene lookup returns CDR1 MDHEN and CDR2 SYDVKM. The CDR3 is CASAWGRSSYEQYF.

The chain employs TRBV10-3 and TRBJ2-5; absent DNA, TCRdb's TRBD1 call cannot be checked. The CDR3 extends over 14 amino acids. The germline V gene encodes CDR1 ENHRY and CDR2 SYGVKD. The CDR3 spells CAISDRGAEETQYF.

The rearrangement joins TRBV4-1 to TRBJ2-1; with no DNA, the TCRdb D assignment of TRBD2 cannot be verified. Germline V gene sequence: CDR1 MGHRA, CDR2 YSYEKL. CDR3 size: 14 residues. CDR3 region: CASSPPTRGNEQFF.

The J gene is TRBJ2-1, the V gene TRBV20-1; TCRdb proposes TRBD1, but this gene call is untestable without DNA. CDR1 DFQATT and CDR2 SNEGSKA come from the germline V gene (reference sequence). The CDR3 covers 17 residues. The chain's CDR3 is CSARTLPLGGPGNEQFF.

This sequence joins TRBV15 and TRBJ2-1. CDR3 size: 11 residues. Germline-derived CDR1 and CDR2 are LNHNV and YYDKDF (reference sequence). This CDR3 is CASALDNEQFF.

This rearrangement joins TRBV4-1 to TRBJ2-7; the TRBD2 assignment by TCRdb is unverifiable without DNA. The germline gives CDR1 MGHRA, CDR2 YSYEKL. This CDR3 spans 16 amino acids. The CDR3: CASSPTSGGAYYEQYF.

CDR3 sequence: CASSSGGANQPQHF. This chain links TRBV28 with TRBJ1-5. The germline V gene encodes CDR1 MDHEN and CDR2 SYDVKM. The CDR3 spans 14 residues.

The CDR3 here is CASSPGGTEAFF. This chain connects TRBV7-3 to TRBJ1-1; as DNA is missing, the TRBD1 call by TCRdb cannot be tested. CDR1 and CDR2 (germline): SGHTA, FQGTGA. The CDR3 sequence is 12 residues long.

The chain uses TRBV7-9 and TRBJ2-1; TCRdb picks TRBD1, but there is no DNA to check that call. The CDR3 is made up of 15 amino acids. Germline values: CDR1 SEHNR, CDR2 FQNEAQ (reference sequence). The CDR3 region is CASSSTGGTYNEQFF.

This chain joins TRBV20-1 and TRBJ2-7; TCRdb gives TRBD1 as the D gene, but with no DNA this cannot be confirmed. This CDR3 has 13 residues. The germline V gene has CDR1 DFQATT and CDR2 SNEGSKA (reference sequence). CDR3 loop: CSAPMGETYEQYF.

This chain links TRBV4-2 with TRBJ2-5; TCRdb proposes TRBD1, but this gene call is untestable without DNA. The CDR3 loop spans 14 amino acids. CDR1 is LGHNA, CDR2 YNFKEQ, per germline. The CDR3 here is CASSQVGDRETQYF.

The genes are TRBV12-3 or TRBV12-4 and TRBJ2-3. The CDR3 runs to 13 residues. The CDR3 protein is CASSFGSTDTQYF.

The chain recombines TRBV7-9 with TRBJ2-1; the D gene TCRdb calls, TRBD2, cannot be checked with no DNA. The germline CDR1 and CDR2 sequences are SEHNR and FQNEAQ (reference sequence). The CDR3 is made up of 16 amino acids. This chain's CDR3 is CASSSLAGGHLNEQFF.

This rearrangement joins TRBV6-1 to TRBJ2-2; TCRdb gives TRBD1 as the D gene, but with no DNA this cannot be confirmed. This CDR3 has 14 residues. Per the germline V gene, CDR1 is MNHNS and CDR2 is SASEGT. The CDR3 protein is CASTSRQGNGELFF.

The chain is built from TRBV20-1 and TRBJ1-2; the D call from TCRdb, TRBD1, cannot be confirmed without DNA. Germline-derived CDR1 and CDR2 are DFQATT and SNEGSKA (reference sequence). This CDR3 contains 13 residues. The CDR3 protein is CSAWTNYHDGYTF.

This chain links TRBV7-8 with TRBJ2-5; the D call of TRBD1 rests on TCRdb alone, since no DNA is present to check it. Germline V lookup: CDR1 SGHVS, CDR2 FQNEAQ. The CDR3 is made up of 19 amino acids. The CDR3: CASSKTGGGGAPLQETQYF.

This sequence joins TRBV6-1 and TRBJ1-2; TCRdb's D call, TRBD1, is unchecked because there is no DNA. CDR3 length: 14 amino acids. The germline gives CDR1 MNHNS, CDR2 SASEGT. The CDR3 sequence: CAREGGGTNYGYTF.

The chain recombines TRBV4-1 with TRBJ1-5. The CDR3 is 13 amino acids. The V gene's germline CDR1 is MGHRA and CDR2 YSYEKL. The CDR3 protein is CASSLADNQPQHF.

V usage is TRBV27 and J usage is TRBJ1-5; checking the TCRdb D call of TRBD1 is not possible without DNA. This CDR3 region has 15 residues. CDR1 MNHEY and CDR2 SMNVEV come from the germline V gene (reference sequence). The CDR3 sequence: CASSPPDRTHQPQHF.

This sequence joins TRBV12-3 or TRBV12-4 and TRBJ2-1. The CDR3 is 16 residues long. Here the CDR3 reads CASTMGGIFSYNEQFF.

This chain links TRBV4-2 with TRBJ1-1; TCRdb's D gene call, TRBD1, goes unchecked for lack of DNA. In germline, CDR1 is LGHNA, CDR2 YNFKEQ. The CDR3 consists of 15 residues. CDR3: CASSPRGGSSSEAFF.

This chain connects TRBV7-3 to TRBJ2-3. The CDR3 contains 15 residues. Germline assignment: CDR1 SGHTA and CDR2 FQGTGA. CDR3 in amino acids: CASSLGYLGQDTQYF.

CDR3: CASSLEQGADYEQYF. The chain couples TRBV7-9 to TRBJ2-7; TCRdb lists TRBD1, though no DNA is available to test this call. Germline V gene sequence: CDR1 SEHNR, CDR2 FQNEAQ (reference sequence). The CDR3 contains 15 residues.

The chain employs TRBV10-3 and TRBJ2-7; as DNA is missing, the TRBD1 call by TCRdb cannot be tested. CDR3 length: 14 amino acids. Germline V CDR1 and CDR2: ENHRY, SYGVKD. Here the CDR3 reads CAISDRDVGYEQYF.

The rearrangement links TRBV28 to TRBJ1-6; as DNA is missing, the TRBD1 call by TCRdb cannot be tested. Germline-derived CDR1 and CDR2 are MDHEN and SYDVKM. CDR3 length equals 14 residues. CDR3 sequence: CASRTDRGNSPLHF.

J is TRBJ1-1 and V is TRBV2; the TRBD1 assignment by TCRdb is unverifiable without DNA. The germline CDR1 and CDR2 sequences are SNHLY and FYNNEI. The CDR3 has 13 residues. The CDR3 protein is CASKDSRNTEAFF. The full variable domain, with the rest looked up from reference TRBV2 and TRBJ1-1, is EPEVTQTPSHQVTQMGQEVILRCVPISNHLYFYWYRQILGQKVEFLVSFYNNEISEKSEIFDDQFSVERPDGSNFTLKIRSTKLEDSAMYFCASKDSRNTEAFFGQGTRLTVV.

This rearrangement joins TRBV15 to TRBJ2-1; TCRdb's D gene call, TRBD2, goes unchecked for lack of DNA. Germline V lookup: CDR1 LNHNV, CDR2 YYDKDF (reference sequence). This CDR3 comprises 15 residues. The chain's CDR3 is CATQGLAGGGNEQFF.

This CDR3 reads CSAIGLAGDETQYF. The J gene is TRBJ2-5, the V gene TRBV20-1; TCRdb's D call, TRBD2, is unchecked because there is no DNA. CDR3 length: 14 residues. Looked up from germline, CDR1 is DFQATT and CDR2 is SNEGSKA (reference sequence).

J is TRBJ2-3 and V is TRBV5-6; TCRdb's D gene call, TRBD2, goes unchecked for lack of DNA. The germline CDR1 and CDR2 sequences are SGHDT and YYEEEE. The length of the CDR3 is 17 residues. The CDR3 loop is CASSLTSAGGLGDTQYF.

This chain links TRBV6-2 or TRBV6-3 with TRBJ2-7; lacking DNA, the TRBD1 call made by TCRdb goes unchecked. Germline CDR1 is MNHEY and CDR2 is SVGEGT. The CDR3 is 14 amino acids. The CDR3 here is CASSIQGNFYEQYF.